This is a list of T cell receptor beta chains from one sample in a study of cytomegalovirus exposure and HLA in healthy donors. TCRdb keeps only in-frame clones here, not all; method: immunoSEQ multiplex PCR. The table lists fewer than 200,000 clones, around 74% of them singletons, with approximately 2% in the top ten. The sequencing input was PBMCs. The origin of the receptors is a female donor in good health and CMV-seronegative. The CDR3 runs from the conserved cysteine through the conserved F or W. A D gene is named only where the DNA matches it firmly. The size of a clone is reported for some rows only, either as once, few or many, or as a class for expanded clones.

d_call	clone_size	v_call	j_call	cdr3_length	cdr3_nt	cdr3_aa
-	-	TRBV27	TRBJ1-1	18	TGTGCCAGCAGATTTTCAAGGGGATTACTCCGGCTGAACACTGAAGCTTTCTTT	CASRFSRGLLRLNTEAFF
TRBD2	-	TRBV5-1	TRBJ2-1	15	TGCGCCAGCAGTACCGGGACTAGTTCTAACAATGAGCAGTTCTTC	CASSTGTSSNNEQFF
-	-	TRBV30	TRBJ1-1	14	TGTGCCTGGAGATACCCCGGGGGACACACTGAAGCTTTCTTT	CAWRYPGGHTEAFF
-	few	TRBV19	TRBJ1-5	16	TGTGCCAGTAGTATAGGGGCGGGGGGGAGCAATCAGCCCCAGCATTTT	CASSIGAGGSNQPQHF
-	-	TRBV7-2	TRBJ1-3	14	TGTGCCAGCAGCCTCGACAACTCTGGAAACACCATATATTTT	CASSLDNSGNTIYF
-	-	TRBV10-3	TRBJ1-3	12	TGTGCCATCAGGGAGACAGGAAACACCATATATTTT	CAIRETGNTIYF
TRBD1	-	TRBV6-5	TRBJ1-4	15	TGTGTCAGCAGACCTACTGGACAGGGTAAAGGAAAACTGTTTTTT	CVSRPTGQGKGKLFF
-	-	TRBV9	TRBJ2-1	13	TGTGCCAGCAGCTCGGACAGATACAATGAGCAGTTCTTC	CASSSDRYNEQFF
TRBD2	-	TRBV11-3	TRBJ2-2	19	TGTGCCAGCAGCTTCACCGGGACTAGCGGGGGGGGCGACACCGGGGAGCTGTTTTTT	CASSFTGTSGGGDTGELFF
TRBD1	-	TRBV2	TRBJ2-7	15	TGTGCCAGCAGTGAGGACAGGGCCCTTTCCTACGAGCAGTACTTC	CASSEDRALSYEQYF
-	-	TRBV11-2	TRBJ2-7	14	TGTGCCAGCAGCGGGGGCCCCGGGATATACGAGCAGTACTTC	CASSGGPGIYEQYF
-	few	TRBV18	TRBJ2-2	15	TGTGCCAGCTCACCTACCCAGGGGCCGACCGGGGAGCTGTTTTTT	CASSPTQGPTGELFF
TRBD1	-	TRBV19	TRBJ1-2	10	TGTGCCAGCGGACAGGGGCGCTACACCTTC	CASGQGRYTF
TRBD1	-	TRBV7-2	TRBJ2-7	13	TGTGCCAGCAGCCTACAGGGGGCCTACGAGCAGTACTTC	CASSLQGAYEQYF
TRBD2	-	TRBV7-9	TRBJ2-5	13	TGTGCCAGCAGCTGGGGCGGGGGAGAGACCCAGTACTTC	CASSWGGGETQYF
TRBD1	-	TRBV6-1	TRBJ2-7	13	TGTGCCAGCAGTTGGGACAGGGGATACGAGCAGTACTTC	CASSWDRGYEQYF
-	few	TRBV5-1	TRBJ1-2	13	TGCGCCAGCAGCGTGGGTTATAACTATGGCTACACCTTC	CASSVGYNYGYTF
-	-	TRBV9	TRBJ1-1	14	TGTGCCAGCAGCGTAGGGGGGCAATACACTGAAGCTTTCTTT	CASSVGGQYTEAFF
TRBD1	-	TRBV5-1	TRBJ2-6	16	TGCGCCAGCAGCGGCGGGACAGGGGTCGGGGCCAACGTCCTGACTTTC	CASSGGTGVGANVLTF
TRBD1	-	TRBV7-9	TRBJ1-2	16	TGTGCCAGCAGCGCTACCGGGACAGGGGGCTTCTATGGCTACACCTTC	CASSATGTGGFYGYTF
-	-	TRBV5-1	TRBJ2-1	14	TGCGCCAGCAGCTTGGGACTAGGCGCGGATGAGCAGTTCTTC	CASSLGLGADEQFF
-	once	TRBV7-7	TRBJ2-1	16	TGTGCCAGCAGCCCACTCCCCGGGACAAACTACAATGAGCAGTTCTTC	CASSPLPGTNYNEQFF
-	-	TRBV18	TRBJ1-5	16	TGTGCCAGCTCACCCGGGGGGCCGAATAGCAATCAGCCCCAGCATTTT	CASSPGGPNSNQPQHF
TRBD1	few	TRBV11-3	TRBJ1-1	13	TGTGCCAGCAGCGTACAGGGGGACACTGAAGCTTTCTTT	CASSVQGDTEAFF
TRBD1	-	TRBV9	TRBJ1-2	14	TGTGCCAGCAGCCCGGGACAGGGAGGGTATGGCTACACCTTT	CASSPGQGGYGYTF
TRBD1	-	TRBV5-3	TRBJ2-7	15	TGTGCCAGAAGCTTACCGGGACAGGCCAAATACGAGCAGTACTTC	CARSLPGQAKYEQYF
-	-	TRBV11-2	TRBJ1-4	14	TGTGCCAGCAGCTTAGGGACAGCCAGGGAAAAACTGTTTTTT	CASSLGTAREKLFF
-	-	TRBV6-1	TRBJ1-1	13	TGTGCCACCTTACAGGGCAAGAACACTGAAGCTTTCTTT	CATLQGKNTEAFF